This TCR beta chain is drawn from a study of blood T cell repertoires in COVID-19. Study-level information: The cDNA or gDNA used as material had been derived from T cells, B-cell-depleted T cells, or PBMCs.

Methods used by the authors: Researchers report that nucleated cell counts were estimated from reference gene primer amplification. TCRdb's copy holds only in-frame clones and misses some; the assay was immunoSEQ multiplex PCR. The V and J calls and the clone size are those of that table, but D and trimming were determined from the DNA. This table has about 250,000 clones, 70% to 80% appearing once. V lost 3 bases and J 4 bases, leaving 9 bases between the germline ends. From germline, CDR1 is MGHRA and CDR2 YSYEKL. The CDR3 has 13 residues. J is TRBJ1-2 and V is TRBV4-1; a possible D gene is TRBD1 (5 bases). Sequenced material: peripheral blood. This sequence originates from a woman over 75 with acute or convalescent COVID-19. The CDR3 nucleotides are TGCGCCAGCAGCCAGACAGCGGGCTATGGCTACACCTTC. Its protein product is CASSQTAGYGYTF.